This TCR beta chain emerged from a study of early T cells in non-severe SARS-CoV-2 infection. Each cDNA molecule carried a unique molecular identifier. TCRdb ran MiXCR on the 5' RACE reads and lists one entry per CDR3 protein. This table has 55,000 to 70,000 distinct CDR3 sequences, approximately 4.5% appearing once. This clonotype showed up many times. Here the sequenced sample was whole blood, taken at baseline. The TCR comes from an adult who was a healthcare worker with PCR-confirmed SARS-CoV-2 infection or an uninfected control (not recorded which). The donor label of this sample is uncertain.

The CDR3: CASSSGHIYEQYF. For the CDR3, the DNA is TGTGCCAGCAGTTCGGGACACATCTACGAGCAGTACTTC. The gene calls are TRBV28 and TRBJ2-7, with D perhaps TRBD1 (6 bases). Looked up from germline, CDR1 is MDHEN and CDR2 is SYDVKM. V lost 4 bases and J lost 3, with 10 bases in between. The CDR3 runs to 13 residues.